This T cell receptor beta chain is from a study of graft-versus-host responses after intestinal transplantation. On the study more broadly: Induction using anti-thymocyte globulin, followed by tacrolimus and steroids for approximately 3 years, was given to all recipients.

The CDR3 totals 15 residues. After removal of 6 bases from V and 2 bases from J, the junction contained 10 bases not matched to a gene. The germline V gene encodes CDR1 MNHEY and CDR2 SMNVEV (reference sequence). A word on this clone: Its antigen is unidentified.

Grafts had their tissue processed, releasing intraepithelial and lamina propria lymphocytes. The data were produced by immunoSEQ multiplex PCR, yet TCRdb's version contains in-frame clones alone and is incomplete. Of tens of thousands of clones in the sample, around nine tenths were seen once. Notes on the study in general: The authors found GvH clones in recipient marrow, some appearing first in ileum or blood.

The input for sequencing was ileum tissue, taken around 350 days after transplant. V is TRBV27 and J is TRBJ2-7; 7 bases match TRBD2. The receptor's source is a human patient who received an intestinal transplant, so some T cells may come from the graft donor. The CDR3 region has the DNA TGTGCCAGCAGCCCTACCCCCGGGGGGACCTACGAGCAGTACTTC. It is translated as CASSPTPGGTYEQYF.